The rows below give T cell receptor beta chains drawn from one sample of a study of blood T cell repertoires in COVID-19. Only in-frame clones appear in the TCRdb table, and some are missing; sequencing was by immunoSEQ multiplex PCR. Of 250,000 to 350,000 clones in the sample, roughly 90% are singletons; the top ten hold more than 8.5%. Sample: PBMCs or T cells enriched from blood (not recorded which). The receptors derive from a woman between 18 and 29 years old who had recovered from COVID-19. CDR3s include the opening cysteine and the closing phenylalanine or tryptophan. Fields, in order: clone size, J gene, D gene, V gene, CDR3 protein, CDR3 DNA. The D gene is left open where the match is weak. A clone size is listed for some rows: how often the clone was seen (once, few, many), or a class if it is expanded.

>NA|TRBJ1-1|NA|TRBV4-2
CASSQGARDFTMPGTEAFF
TGTGCCAGCAGCCAAGGGGCCCGGGACTTCACTATGCCAGGCACTGAAGCTTTCTTT
>few|TRBJ1-5|NA|TRBV2
CASSVGENQPQHF
TGTGCCAGCAGTGTAGGGGAAAATCAGCCCCAGCATTTT
>once|TRBJ2-7|NA|TRBV27
CASSFHRGGYEQYF
TGTGCCAGCAGTTTTCACAGGGGAGGCTACGAGCAGTACTTC
>NA|TRBJ2-3|TRBD2|TRBV10-1
CASGLAGKDTQYF
TGCGCCAGCGGGCTAGCGGGGAAAGATACGCAGTATTTT
>NA|TRBJ2-1|TRBD2|TRBV11-3
CASSLRLAGRNEQFF
TGTGCCAGCAGCCTACGACTAGCGGGACGCAATGAGCAGTTCTTC
>once|TRBJ1-1|NA|TRBV23-1
CASSQKRGINTEAFF
TGCGCCAGCAGTCAGAAAAGGGGAATTAACACTGAAGCTTTCTTT
>NA|TRBJ1-1|NA|TRBV7-2
CASSLGRYTEAFF
TGTGCCAGCAGCTTAGGTCGGTACACTGAAGCTTTCTTT
>NA|TRBJ2-5|NA|TRBV6-5
CASSLGLQETQYF
TGTGCCAGCAGTTTGGGACTTCAAGAGACCCAGTACTTC
>once|TRBJ2-5|TRBD1|TRBV27
CASSLNRGETQYF
TGTGCCAGCAGTTTAAACAGGGGAGAGACCCAGTACTTC
>few|TRBJ1-6|NA|TRBV28
CASSFQSTSPLHF
TGTGCCAGCAGTTTCCAGTCAACTTCACCCCTCCACTTT
>NA|TRBJ1-5|NA|TRBV3-1/TRBV3-2
CASSQERSQPQHF
TGTGCCAGCAGCCAAGAGCGATCTCAGCCCCAGCATTTT
>NA|TRBJ1-6|TRBD1|TRBV28
CASSLWQGGLSNSPLHF
TGTGCCAGCAGTTTATGGCAGGGGGGCTTGTCGAATTCACCCCTCCACTTT
>few|TRBJ1-5|NA|TRBV15
CATSRDLGGNSNQPQHF
TGTGCCACCAGCAGAGATCTAGGAGGAAATAGCAATCAGCCCCAGCATTTT
>NA|TRBJ1-2|TRBD1|TRBV5-1
CASSPGPSTGYDLYTF
TGCGCCAGCAGCCCGGGCCCTTCGACAGGGTATGACCTTTACACCTTC
>many|TRBJ1-5|TRBD1|TRBV7-2
CASSSDSGTEQPQHF
TGTGCCAGCAGCTCAGACTCCGGGACAGAACAGCCCCAGCATTTT
>few|TRBJ1-5|NA|TRBV28
CASSPPQGSGSNQPQHF
TGTGCCAGCAGTCCACCGCAGGGGTCCGGTAGCAATCAGCCCCAGCATTTT
>NA|TRBJ1-5|NA|TRBV4-2
CASSQGAIGNQPQHF
TGTGCCAGCAGCCAAGGGGCGATTGGCAATCAGCCCCAGCATTTT
>NA|TRBJ1-3|NA|TRBV2
CASSEGVSGNTIYF
TGTGCCAGCAGTGAGGGCGTCTCTGGAAACACCATATATTTT
>NA|TRBJ1-2|NA|TRBV28
CASSPQYGYTF
TGTGCCAGCAGCCCCCAGTATGGCTACACCTTC
>NA|TRBJ2-7|NA|TRBV3-1/TRBV3-2
CASSPIHRLSEQYF
TGTGCCAGCAGCCCTATCCATAGACTCTCCGAGCAGTACTTC
>NA|TRBJ2-4|NA|TRBV11-2
CASSFAGQLAKNIQYF
TGTGCCAGCAGCTTCGCGGGACAGCTAGCCAAAAACATTCAGTACTTC
>NA|TRBJ1-1|NA|TRBV7-2
CASSLDGGAISSVTEAFF
TGTGCCAGCAGCTTAGATGGTGGGGCGATCTCTTCGGTCACTGAAGCTTTCTTT
>NA|TRBJ2-7|TRBD2|TRBV18
CASSLGLAGEYEQYF
TGTGCCAGCTCACTGGGACTAGCGGGAGAGTACGAGCAGTACTTC
>NA|TRBJ1-2|NA|TRBV5-4
CASSSTGYGYTF
TGTGCCAGCAGCTCCACAGGGTATGGCTACACCTTC
>NA|TRBJ1-1|NA|TRBV25-1
CASSATLGGVNTEAFF
TGTGCCAGCAGTGCAACGTTGGGGGGGGTGAACACTGAAGCTTTCTTT
>NA|TRBJ2-5|NA|TRBV11-2
CASSPRGGVRGETQYF
TGTGCCAGCAGCCCCCGGGGAGGTGTACGGGGGGAGACCCAGTACTTC
>NA|TRBJ2-7|NA|TRBV11-2
CASSLDRAISYEQYF
TGTGCCAGCAGCTTAGATAGAGCTATCTCCTACGAGCAGTACTTC